These 2 T cell receptor beta chains were sequenced from one sample in a study of cytomegalovirus exposure and HLA in healthy donors. The assay was immunoSEQ multiplex PCR, and TCRdb's table has in-frame clones only and misses some. This sample carries about 180,000 clones, 85% of them seen once, and the ten largest clones take roughly 15%. Sequencing used PBMCs. Receptor source: a man younger than 35 in good health and CMV-seropositive.

The CDR3 protein is CASNRDRNTEAFF. The CDR3 region has the DNA TGTGCCAGTAATAGGGACAGGAACACTGAAGCTTTCTTT. This chain links TRBV19 with TRBJ1-1; 7 bases map to TRBD1. Per germline, CDR1 LNHDA and CDR2 SQIVND (reference sequence). This CDR3 is 13 amino acids long. Trimming took 7 bases from V and 1 from J; bases not matched to a gene: 3.

The chain couples TRBV6-6 to TRBJ2-3; 10 bases are shared with TRBD2. The CDR3 is 16 residues long. Per germline, CDR1 MNHNY and CDR2 SVGAGI (reference sequence). V gave up 6 bases and J gave up 4 bases; unmatched junction bases: 10. CDR3 amino acids: CASRDSERGGSDTQYF. CDR3 bases: TGTGCCAGCAGGGACTCTGAGCGGGGGGGTTCAGATACGCAGTATTTT.